Detailed here is one T cell receptor (beta chain). This entry belongs to a study of Ad26.COV2.S vaccination and SARS-CoV-2 variants. Study overall: Donor got 5x10^10 or 1x10^11 viral particles of Ad26.COV2.S.

TCRdb's copy holds only in-frame clones and misses some; the assay was immunoSEQ multiplex PCR. The table shows 350,000 to 450,000 clones, with roughly 84% occurring only once. V dropped 7 bases and J dropped 0; count of bases not matched to a gene: 12. The germline V gene has CDR1 SGHVS and CDR2 FNYEAQ. There are 17 residues in the CDR3. Treatment in this sample: roughly 20 received Ad26.COV2.S at low or high dose, single or two shots; about 5 received placebo; per-sample allocation not given. Material that was analyzed had been drawn on day 63 after the first vaccine or placebo injection. Source: peripheral blood, taken in a trial of Ad26.COV2.S vaccine versus placebo. The sequence was obtained from a person aged 18-65 years who received the Ad26.COV2.S COVID-19 vaccine or a placebo. The rearrangement links TRBV7-6 to TRBJ1-3; 7 bases are shared with TRBD1. The CDR3 DNA is TGTGCCAGCACGCCCTGGGTACGACAGGGCTCTGGAAACACCATATATTTT. It specifies CASTPWVRQGSGNTIYF.